The clone carrying this T cell receptor (beta chain) was counted ten times or more. Its antigen is as yet unknown. The data originate from a study of T cells in Graves' hyperthyroidism and ophthalmopathy. Study-level points and caveats: Expanded thyroid clonotypes (above 0.001) were mostly also found in blood.

It was RNA transcripts that yielded the amplified TCR beta CDR3 regions. First-round RT-PCR targeting the TCR CDR3 was performed with the HTBI primer set. TCRdb redid the calling of the multiplex PCR reads with MiXCR, one entry per CDR3 protein. Among a few hundred thousand distinct CDR3 sequences listed, about 14% were seen once. The V end lost 2 bases, the J end lost 6 bases, and 8 bases lay between the germline ends. This CDR3 is built from 13 residues. The germline gives CDR1 SGHDN, CDR2 FVKESK. This chain links TRBV14 with TRBJ2-1; TRBD1 might be the D (5 bases). The sample comprised blood. This receptor was obtained from a woman aged 40 to 50 with Graves' hyperthyroidism that later progressed to Graves' ophthalmopathy. The CDR3 reads CASSQLGANEQFF. For the CDR3, the DNA is TGTGCCAGCAGCCAACTAGGGGCCAATGAGCAGTTCTTC.